Below, 11 T cell receptor beta chains from the same sample are listed, as sequenced in a study of blood T cell repertoires in COVID-19. Assay used: immunoSEQ multiplex PCR; TCRdb lists only in-frame clones, some missing. The sample contains around 160,000 clones, more than 70% of which appear only once. Sequenced: PBMCs or T cells enriched from blood (not recorded which). These receptors were taken from a man aged 40-49 years who had recovered from COVID-19.

The chain links TRBV5-1 to TRBJ2-5, with 10 bases matching TRBD1. CDR1 and CDR2 (germline): SGHRS, YFSETQ. The CDR3 loop spans 16 amino acids. The V gene end was trimmed by 6 bases and the J gene end by 1 base; junction bases not matched to a gene: 9. CDR3 residues: CASTSGTGDFQETQYF. The CDR3 DNA reads as TGCGCCAGCACTTCCGGGACAGGGGATTTCCAAGAGACCCAGTACTTC.

The V call is TRBV10-3, the J call TRBJ1-1, with D possibly being TRBD1 (6 bases). Trimming removed 7 bases from V and 1 base from J, with 10 bases in between. The CDR3 has 13 residues. Germline V gene data show CDR1 as ENHRY and CDR2 as SYGVKD. CDR3 coding DNA: TGTGCCATCAACAGGGTCAGGAACACTGAAGCTTTCTTT. Amino acid sequence: CAINRVRNTEAFF.

The CDR3 coding sequence is TGTGCCAGCAGCCTAAAGACAGGGGAGACCCAGTACTTC. Protein product: CASSLKTGETQYF. This rearrangement joins TRBV27 to TRBJ2-5, with TRBD1 matching 7 bases. J lost 5 bases, V lost 6 bases, and 6 bases had no gene match. The CDR3 runs to 13 residues. Germline loops: CDR1 MNHEY, CDR2 SMNVEV (reference sequence).

V is TRBV6-5 and J is TRBJ1-2; a possible D gene is TRBD1 (5 bases). Germline V gene sequence: CDR1 MNHEY, CDR2 SVGAGI. The CDR3 loop spans 15 amino acids. V was pared by 2 bases and J by 5 bases, with 15 bases between. The CDR3 bases are TGTGCCAGCAGTTACGAACGGGACTCAGGGTATGGCTACACCTTC. Translated: CASSYERDSGYGYTF.

V gene TRBV5-1 combines with J gene TRBJ1-5; TRBD1 matches at 7 bases. This CDR3 comprises 18 residues. Germline V CDR1 and CDR2: SGHRS, YFSETQ. Unmatched junction bases numbered 20, after V lost 6 bases and J lost 5 bases. In DNA, the CDR3 is TGCGCCAGCACCCTCCCCATGGACAGGCCGGGATGCGATCAGCCCCAGCATTTT. Protein sequence: CASTLPMDRPGCDQPQHF.

The chain is built from TRBV10-1 and TRBJ2-1; possibly TRBD1 for D (7 bases). Trimming took off 3 bases at V and 3 bases at J, with 18 bases between the two ends. Germline assignment: CDR1 WNHNN and CDR2 SYGVQD (reference sequence). This CDR3 region has 17 residues. CDR3 loop: CASSDVPGGSYYNEQFF. The CDR3 DNA reads as TGCGCCAGCAGTGATGTCCCAGGGGGGAGCTACTACAATGAGCAGTTCTTC.

This clone was detected only once. This chain connects TRBV11-3 to TRBJ1-1; D is unclear. The CDR3 sequence is 14 residues long. Trimming took off 5 bases at V and 1 base at J, with 11 bases between the two ends. The V gene's germline CDR1 is SGHNT and CDR2 YENEEA. The CDR3: CASSQEGTNTEAFF. In DNA form, the CDR3 reads TGTGCCAGCAGCCAGGAGGGCACGAACACTGAAGCTTTCTTT.

The chain carries TRBV9 and TRBJ2-2, with no clear D. Germline CDR1 and CDR2: SGDLS and YYNGEE. V was pared by 2 bases and J by 3 bases, with 5 bases between. The CDR3 totals 13 residues. The CDR3 DNA sequence: TGTGCCAGCAGCGTTCCCGACACCGGGGAGCTGTTTTTT. It specifies CASSVPDTGELFF.

The chain recombines TRBV20-1 with TRBJ1-1; D gene uncertain. CDR3 size: 8 residues. CDR1 DFQATT and CDR2 SNEGSKA come from the germline V gene (reference sequence). The V and J ends lost 6 bases and 6 bases respectively, with 2 bases between them. The CDR3 is CSASEAFF. CDR3 nucleotides: TGCAGTGCCTCTGAAGCTTTCTTT.

The chain has TRBV19 and TRBJ1-1, with D uncertain. Trimming shortened V by 3 bases and J by 4 bases, and 12 bases separated the two germline ends. Germline CDR1 is LNHDA and CDR2 is SQIVND (reference sequence). CDR3 length: 14 residues. The CDR3 DNA is TGTGCCAGTAGTATTGGACCAGCGGGCACTGAAGCTTTCTTT. This gives the protein CASSIGPAGTEAFF.

The V call is TRBV5-1, the J call TRBJ1-5; possibly TRBD1 for D (5 bases). The CDR3 totals 14 residues. Trimming removed 1 base at V and 2 bases at J, with 7 bases between. The germline V gene encodes CDR1 SGHRS and CDR2 YFSETQ. The CDR3 loop reads CASSLRGGNQPQHF. CDR3 DNA: TGCGCCAGCAGCTTGAGGGGCGGCAATCAGCCCCAGCATTTT.